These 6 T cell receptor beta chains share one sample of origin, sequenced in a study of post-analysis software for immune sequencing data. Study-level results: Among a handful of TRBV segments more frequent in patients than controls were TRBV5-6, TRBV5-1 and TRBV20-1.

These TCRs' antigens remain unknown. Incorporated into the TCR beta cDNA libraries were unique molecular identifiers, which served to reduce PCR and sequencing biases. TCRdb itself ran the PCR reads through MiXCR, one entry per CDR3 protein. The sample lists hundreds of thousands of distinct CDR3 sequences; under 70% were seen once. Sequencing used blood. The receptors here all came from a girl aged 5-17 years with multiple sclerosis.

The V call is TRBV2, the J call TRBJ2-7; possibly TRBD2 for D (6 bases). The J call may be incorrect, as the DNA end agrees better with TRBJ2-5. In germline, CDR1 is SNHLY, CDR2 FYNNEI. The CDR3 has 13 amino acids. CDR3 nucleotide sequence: TGTGCCAGCAGATTCGGGACTCAAGAGACCCAGTACTTC. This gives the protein CASRFGTQETQYF.

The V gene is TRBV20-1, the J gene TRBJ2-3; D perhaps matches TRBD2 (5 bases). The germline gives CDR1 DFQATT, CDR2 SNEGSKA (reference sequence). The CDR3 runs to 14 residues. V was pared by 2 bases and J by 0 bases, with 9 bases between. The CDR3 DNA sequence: TGCAGTGCTAGACGGACTCTTAGCACAGATACGCAGTATTTT. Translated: CSARRTLSTDTQYF.

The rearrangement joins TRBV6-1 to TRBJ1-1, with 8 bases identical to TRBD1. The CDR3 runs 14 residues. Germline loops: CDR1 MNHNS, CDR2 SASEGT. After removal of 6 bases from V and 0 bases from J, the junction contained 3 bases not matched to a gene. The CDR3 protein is CASRRDRLNTEAFF. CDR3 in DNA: TGTGCCAGCAGACGGGACAGGTTGAACACTGAAGCTTTCTTT.

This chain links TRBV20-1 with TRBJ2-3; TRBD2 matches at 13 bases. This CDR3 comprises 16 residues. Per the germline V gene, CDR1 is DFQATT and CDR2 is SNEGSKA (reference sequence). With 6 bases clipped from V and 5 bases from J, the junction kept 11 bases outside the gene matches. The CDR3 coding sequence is TGCAGTGCATCCGGGACTAGCGGGATGGGGAGAGATACGCAGTATTTT. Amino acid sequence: CSASGTSGMGRDTQYF.

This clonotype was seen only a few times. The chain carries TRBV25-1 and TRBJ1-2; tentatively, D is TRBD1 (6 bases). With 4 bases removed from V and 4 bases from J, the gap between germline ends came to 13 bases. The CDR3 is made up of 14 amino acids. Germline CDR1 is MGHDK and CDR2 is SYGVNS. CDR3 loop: CASSGGQSRYGYTF. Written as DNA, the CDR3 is TGTGCCAGCAGTGGAGGACAGTCCCGCTATGGCTACACCTTC.

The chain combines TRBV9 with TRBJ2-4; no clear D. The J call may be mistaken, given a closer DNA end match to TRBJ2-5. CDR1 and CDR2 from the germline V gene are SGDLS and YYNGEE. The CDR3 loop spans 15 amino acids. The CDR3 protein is CASSVGSVHQETQYF. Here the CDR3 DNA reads TGTGCCAGCAGCGTAGGAAGCGTTCACCAAGAGACCCAGTACTTC.